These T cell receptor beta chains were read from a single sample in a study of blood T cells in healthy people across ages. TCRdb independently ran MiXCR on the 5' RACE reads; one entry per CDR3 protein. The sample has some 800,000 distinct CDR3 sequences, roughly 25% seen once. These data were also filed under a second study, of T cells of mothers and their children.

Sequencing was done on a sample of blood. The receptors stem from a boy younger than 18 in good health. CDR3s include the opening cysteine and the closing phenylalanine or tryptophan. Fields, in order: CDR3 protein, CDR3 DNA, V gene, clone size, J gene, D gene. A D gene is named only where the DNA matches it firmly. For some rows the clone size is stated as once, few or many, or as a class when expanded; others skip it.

CASSPARQYGYTF TGTGCCAGCAGCCCCGCCCGACAGTATGGCTACACCTTC TRBV11-2 NA TRBJ1-2 NA
CASSWALALNEQFF TGTGCCAGCAGTTGGGCGCTAGCTCTCAATGAGCAGTTCTTC TRBV27 NA TRBJ2-1 NA
CASSVWGSGNQETPYF NA TRBV7-9 NA TRBJ2-5 NA
CASSLGAPYNEQFF TGTGCCAGCAGCTTAGGAGCCCCCTACAATGAGCAGTTCTTC TRBV7-8 NA TRBJ2-1 NA
CASRAGGQEQFF TGTGCCAGCAGGGCGGGAGGGCAGGAGCAGTTCTTC TRBV6-2/TRBV6-3 few TRBJ2-1 TRBD2
CASSPVREGVSDTQYF TGTGCCAGCAGCCCCGTTAGGGAGGGAGTTTCAGATACGCAGTATTTT TRBV7-2 NA TRBJ2-3 TRBD2
CASSGRAGANVPTF TGTGCCAGCAGCGGCAGGGCTGGGGCCAACGTCCCGACTTTC TRBV9 NA TRBJ2-6 NA
CASTTSGGRNTGELFF TGTGCCAGCACCACTAGTGGCGGGAGGAACACCGGGGAGCTGTTTTTT TRBV28 few TRBJ2-2 TRBD2
CSARDWPAGGTQYF TGCAGTGCTAGAGATTGGCCGGCGGGTGGGACCCAGTACTTC TRBV20-1 few TRBJ2-5 NA
CASSYSFGQGYAYEQYF TGTGCCAGCAGTTACTCCTTCGGACAGGGATATGCCTACGAGCAGTACTTC TRBV6-5 NA TRBJ2-7 TRBD1
CASSPAPGGGEQYF TGTGCCAGCAGCCCGGCGCCGGGCGGGGGCGAGCAGTACTTC TRBV12-3/TRBV12-4 few TRBJ2-7 TRBD2
CSAGGWNGYTF TGCAGTGCTGGGGGCTGGAATGGCTACACCTTC TRBV20-1 NA TRBJ1-2 NA
CASSQRVALAGGPNTGELFF TGTGCCAGCAGCCAGAGAGTGGCACTAGCGGGGGGACCGAACACCGGGGAGCTGTTTTTT TRBV11-2 NA TRBJ2-2 TRBD2
CSVTKTGTYEQYF TGCAGCGTCACTAAGACGGGAACCTACGAGCAGTACTTC TRBV29-1 NA TRBJ2-7 NA
CVSSSSEGAETQYF TGTGTCAGCAGCTCCTCCGAGGGCGCAGAGACCCAGTACTTC TRBV13 once TRBJ2-5 NA
CASSFWGETQYF TGTGCCAGCAGTTTCTGGGGGGAGACCCAGTACTTC TRBV28 few TRBJ2-5 NA
CASSFRGRAWETQYF TGTGCCAGCAGTTTCCGAGGGAGGGCGTGGGAGACCCAGTACTTC TRBV28 NA TRBJ2-5 TRBD2
CSARHLADQETQYF TGCAGTGCTAGACATCTAGCGGACCAAGAGACCCAGTACTTC TRBV20-1 few TRBJ2-5 TRBD2
CASRRGGTGDEKLFF TGTGCCAGCAGGCGTGGCGGGACAGGGGATGAAAAACTGTTTTTT TRBV6-6 many TRBJ1-4 TRBD1
CSVEDLRRGETQYF TGCAGCGTTGAAGATCTTCGGCGGGGAGAGACCCAGTACTTC TRBV29-1 many TRBJ2-5 NA
CSAETSVKASDTQYF TGCAGTGCGGAAACTAGCGTAAAGGCATCAGATACGCAGTATTTT TRBV20-1 few TRBJ2-3 TRBD2
CASSLGRGSLAVQETQYF TGTGCCAGCAGTTTAGGCAGGGGATCACTAGCCGTACAAGAGACCCAGTACTTC TRBV28 NA TRBJ2-5 NA
CASSPGPRNEQYF TGTGCCAGCAGCCCGGGCCCTCGGAACGAGCAGTACTTC TRBV12-3/TRBV12-4 NA TRBJ2-7 NA
CASSSVRGQDEQYF TGCGCCAGCAGCTCAGTCAGGGGGCAGGACGAGCAGTACTTC TRBV5-1 few TRBJ2-7 TRBD1
CSASGPNSYEQYF TGCAGTGCTAGTGGTCCAAACTCCTACGAGCAGTACTTC TRBV20-1 NA TRBJ2-7 NA
CATRSAVDTDTQYF TGTGCCACCAGGTCAGCGGTCGACACAGATACGCAGTATTTT TRBV24-1 few TRBJ2-3 NA
CAISDLGVEQYF TGTGCCATCAGCGACTTAGGGGTAGAGCAGTACTTC TRBV10-3 NA TRBJ2-7 NA
CASSPGDRMNTEAFF TGTGCCAGCAGTCCAGGGGACAGGATGAACACTGAAGCTTTCTTT TRBV28 NA TRBJ1-1 TRBD1
CATSLPGGLGAYEQYF TGTGCCACCAGCCTCCCCGGGGGGCTAGGGGCCTACGAGCAGTACTTC TRBV15 few TRBJ2-7 NA
CATSGPASQETQYF TGTGCCACCAGTGGCCCAGCTAGCCAAGAGACCCAGTACTTC TRBV24-1 NA TRBJ2-5 NA
CASSLQWTSAVDEQFF TGTGCCAGCAGCCTACAGTGGACTAGCGCCGTCGATGAGCAGTTCTTC TRBV11-2 NA TRBJ2-1 TRBD2
CASTRTDTQYF TGTGCCAGCACTCGCACAGATACGCAGTATTTT TRBV12-3/TRBV12-4 NA TRBJ2-3 NA
CASSDTRERTF TGTGCCAGCAGTGACACCAGGGAGCGGACCTTC TRBV6-1 NA TRBJ2-5 NA
CASSLGGVGTGELFF TGTGCCAGCAGCCTAGGGGGCGTGGGCACCGGGGAGCTGTTTTTT TRBV7-3 NA TRBJ2-2 TRBD1
CASIPSGRAPDTQYF TGTGCCAGCATCCCAAGCGGGAGGGCGCCAGATACGCAGTATTTT TRBV27 few TRBJ2-3 TRBD2
CASSRFSGTGNTIYF TGTGCCAGCAGTCGTTTTAGTGGAACTGGAAACACCATATATTTT TRBV7-2 NA TRBJ1-3 NA
CASSPSGLAGGKDEQFF TGTGCCAGCTCCCCAAGTGGACTAGCGGGGGGTAAGGATGAGCAGTTCTTC TRBV18 few TRBJ2-1 TRBD2
CSASGGGKTGELFF TGCAGTGCTAGCGGGGGGGGGAAGACCGGGGAGCTGTTTTTT TRBV20-1 NA TRBJ2-2 TRBD2
CASSALGQGEWNEQFF TGTGCCAGCAGCGCGTTGGGACAGGGAGAGTGGAATGAGCAGTTCTTC TRBV9 NA TRBJ2-1 TRBD1
CSARTLEGAKQYF TGCAGTGCTAGAACCCTGGAAGGGGCGAAGCAGTACTTC TRBV20-1 NA TRBJ2-7 NA
CASSREGNTEAFF TGTGCCAGTAGTAGGGAGGGGAACACTGAAGCTTTCTTT TRBV19 few TRBJ1-1 NA
CASSLTGSQNIGETQYF TGTGCCAGCAGCTTAACGGGGAGCCAAAACATCGGGGAGACCCAGTACTTC TRBV7-3 few TRBJ2-5 NA
CASSLSGTSVLDEQFF TGTGCCAGCAGCCTCTCCGGGACTAGCGTGTTAGATGAGCAGTTCTTC TRBV6-1 few TRBJ2-1 TRBD2
CATSRDGTVLRDTQYF TGTGCCACCAGCAGGGACGGGACGGTCCTCCGGGATACGCAGTATTTT TRBV15 NA TRBJ2-3 NA
CASSVFGESGEQYF TGTGCCAGCAGCGTCTTCGGGGAATCGGGGGAGCAGTACTTC TRBV9 few TRBJ2-7 NA
CASSTLLRGDTGELFF TGTGCCAGCAGCACTCTCTTGCGGGGAGACACCGGGGAGCTGTTTTTT TRBV7-3 few TRBJ2-2 NA
CASRPSPGSGTDMQYF TGTGCCAGCAGACCGAGTCCGGGCAGTGGCACAGATATGCAGTATTTT TRBV12-3/TRBV12-4 NA TRBJ2-3 NA
CASSQGLAGGPYEQYF TGCGCCAGCAGTCAAGGGCTAGCGGGGGGGCCCTACGAGCAGTACTTC TRBV4-3 NA TRBJ2-7 TRBD2